This is a list of T cell receptor beta chains from one sample in a study of beta chain features in type 1 diabetes. Profiling relied on immunoSEQ multiplex PCR, and the TCRdb table lists in-frame clones only, not all of them. In the table there are hundreds of thousands of clones, over 11% of which are singletons. Sequencing used naive CD4+ T cells from blood. These receptors came from a man between 18 and 35 years old with type 1 diabetes. Each CDR3 is given with its conserved first and last residue. D genes are given only for firm matches. The listing skips clone size in some rows; elsewhere it reads once, few, many or a size class.

13	TRBV10-3	few	TRBJ2-7	.	CAISDGRSYGQYF	TGTGCCATCAGTGATGGACGGTCCTACGGGCAGTACTTC
20	TRBV5-1	few	TRBJ2-7	TRBD2	CASSLGLLRGSLLEIYEQYF	TGCGCCAGCAGCCTCGGACTCCTTCGCGGGAGCCTCCTCGAAATTTACGAGCAGTACTTC
15	TRBV4-2	few	TRBJ1-4	.	CASSRERVGYEKLFF	TGTGCCAGCAGCCGGGAAAGAGTAGGGTATGAAAAACTGTTTTTT
15	TRBV4-3	few	TRBJ2-1	TRBD2	CASSPGGFNYNEQFF	TGCGCCAGCAGCCCGGGGGGTTTCAACTACAATGAGCAGTTCTTC
14	TRBV7-2	few	TRBJ2-1	TRBD2	CASRILAGYNEQFF	TGTGCCAGCAGAATACTAGCGGGCTACAATGAGCAGTTCTTC
13	TRBV15	few	TRBJ1-5	.	CATSRAPGQPQHF	TGTGCCACCAGCAGAGCCCCCGGTCAGCCCCAGCATTTT
15	TRBV6-1	few	TRBJ2-7	TRBD2	CASSAGLAGVYEQYF	TGTGCCAGCAGTGCCGGACTAGCGGGAGTCTACGAGCAGTACTTC
15	TRBV7-3	.	TRBJ2-4	.	CASSERGAGRNIQYF	TGTGCCAGCAGCGAAAGGGGCGCGGGGCGGAACATTCAGTACTTC
16	TRBV10-3	few	TRBJ2-7	TRBD1	CAISTILQGALLEQYF	TGTGCCATCAGTACAATTCTCCAGGGGGCTCTTCTCGAGCAGTACTTC
14	TRBV6-5	.	TRBJ1-5	.	CASSLYVSTQPQHF	TGTGCCAGCAGTTTGTACGTCAGTACCCAGCCCCAGCATTTT
13	TRBV5-1	.	TRBJ2-5	.	CASSLSGYETQYF	TGCGCCAGCAGCTTGTCAGGGTATGAGACCCAGTACTTC
11	TRBV11-2	few	TRBJ1-2	.	CAGRDGSGYTF	TGTGCCGGCCGAGATGGGAGTGGCTACACCTTC
15	TRBV28	few	TRBJ1-1	.	CASSFQALGNTEAFF	TGTGCCAGCAGTTTTCAGGCTTTGGGGAACACTGAAGCTTTCTTT
13	TRBV18	few	TRBJ2-1	.	CASSEGLPNEQFF	TGTGCCAGCTCGGAGGGACTCCCAAATGAGCAGTTCTTC
15	TRBV9	.	TRBJ2-5	.	CASSPEGRNQETQYF	TGTGCCAGCAGCCCAGAGGGGCGGAACCAAGAGACCCAGTACTTC
11	TRBV6-6	few	TRBJ2-3	.	CASSPRDTQYF	TGTGCCAGCAGCCCCCGGGATACGCAGTATTTT
14	TRBV6-5	.	TRBJ2-5	.	CASATGYGRETQYF	TGTGCCAGCGCGACCGGGTATGGTCGGGAGACCCAGTACTTC
15	TRBV10-3	few	TRBJ2-2	.	CAISESETLPGELFF	TGTGCCATCAGTGAGTCGGAGACATTACCCGGGGAGCTGTTTTTT
15	TRBV14	many	TRBJ2-4	TRBD1	CASSQGGQRRNIQYF	TGTGCCAGCAGCCAAGGGGGACAGCGGAGGAACATTCAGTACTTC
15	TRBV5-1	.	TRBJ2-1	.	CASSLGERSYNEQFF	TGCGCCAGCAGCTTGGGCGAAAGGTCCTACAATGAGCAGTTCTTC
13	TRBV5-4	.	TRBJ2-3	.	CASSTQDTDTQYF	TGTGCCAGCAGTACGCAAGACACAGATACGCAGTATTTT
14	TRBV5-1	few	TRBJ2-5	TRBD1	CASSPGTAQETQYF	TGCGCCAGCAGCCCCGGGACAGCCCAAGAGACCCAGTACTTC
14	TRBV9	.	TRBJ2-1	.	CASSNLGSYNEQFF	TGTGCCAGCAGCAATCTCGGGAGCTACAATGAGCAGTTCTTC
12	TRBV27	.	TRBJ2-5	.	CASSPRGETQYF	TGTGCCAGCAGTCCCCGGGGGGAGACCCAGTACTTC
13	TRBV7-2	.	TRBJ2-7	.	CASSSDGSSEQYF	TGTGCCAGCAGCTCAGACGGTAGTTCCGAGCAGTACTTC
11	TRBV7-2	few	TRBJ2-3	.	CASTVTDTQYF	TGTGCCAGCACCGTCACAGATACGCAGTATTTT
14	TRBV7-9	few	TRBJ1-3	.	CASRSTVSGNTIYF	TGTGCCAGCAGGTCGACAGTCTCTGGAAACACCATATATTTT
12	TRBV5-6	.	TRBJ2-2	.	CASNRVAGELFF	TGTGCCAGCAACAGGGTGGCCGGGGAGCTGTTTTTT
16	TRBV9	few	TRBJ2-7	TRBD2	CASTIRTSPDSYEQYF	TGTGCCAGCACCATAAGGACTAGCCCGGACTCCTACGAGCAGTACTTC
13	TRBV18	few	TRBJ1-5	.	CASSIDSNQPQHF	TGTGCCAGCTCAATCGATAGCAATCAGCCCCAGCATTTT
14	TRBV5-8	few	TRBJ2-1	.	CASSSRGIYNEQFF	TGTGCCAGCAGCTCTAGGGGGATCTACAATGAGCAGTTCTTC
15	TRBV7-2	few	TRBJ1-3	TRBD1	CASSPQGAFGNTIYF	TGTGCCAGCAGCCCACAGGGGGCTTTTGGAAACACCATATATTTT
12	TRBV5-4	.	TRBJ2-2	.	CASSFNTGELFF	TGTGCCAGCAGCTTTAACACCGGGGAGCTGTTTTTT
17	TRBV7-2	.	TRBJ1-5	.	CASSLTGTPASNQPQHF	TGTGCCAGCAGCCTTACGGGGACACCGGCAAGCAATCAGCCCCAGCATTTT
17	TRBV28	few	TRBJ2-3	.	CASSPPVGGGRTDTQYF	TGTGCCAGCAGTCCCCCCGTGGGGGGGGGCCGCACAGATACGCAGTATTTT
15	TRBV7-2	.	TRBJ2-1	.	CASSLESRLVNEQFF	TGTGCCAGCAGCTTAGAATCTAGGCTAGTCAATGAGCAGTTCTTC